Shown below are 29 T cell receptor beta chains from a single sample sequenced in a study of cytotoxic CD8 clonotypes in ibrutinib-treated CLL. The data were produced by immunoSEQ multiplex PCR, yet TCRdb's version contains in-frame clones alone and is incomplete. The sample has about 15,000 clones, around 81% seen once. The sequenced sample was PBMCs, obtained before ibrutinib treatment. The origin of the receptors is a human donor with chronic lymphocytic leukemia.

The V and J genes are TRBV18 and TRBJ2-3; TRBD2 matches 7 bases. CDR1 and CDR2 from the germline V gene are KGHSH and LQKENI. V was pared by 5 bases and J by 4 bases, with 6 bases of the junction left unmatched. This CDR3 has 14 amino acids. The CDR3 reads CASSGSGVADTQYF. CDR3 sequence (DNA): TGTGCCAGCTCAGGAAGCGGGGTAGCAGATACGCAGTATTTT.

The table lists this clone with a count of one. This chain joins TRBV9 and TRBJ2-3; D possibly corresponds to TRBD2 (6 bases). The CDR3 is 18 residues long. V was clipped by 2 bases and J by 2 bases, with 21 bases between them. CDR1 and CDR2 from the germline V gene are SGDLS and YYNGEE. This chain's CDR3 is CASSVRGTQPSLTDTQYF. CDR3 bases: TGTGCCAGCAGCGTCCGCGGGACCCAACCCAGCCTCACAGATACGCAGTATTTT.

This clone showed up just a few times. The chain employs TRBV6-5 and TRBJ2-7; TRBD2 matches at 12 bases. The CDR3 covers 15 residues. V trimming: 6 bases; J trimming: 2 bases; junction bases outside the gene matches: 5. Germline assignment: CDR1 MNHEY and CDR2 SVGAGI. The CDR3 coding sequence is TGTGCCAGCAGCCGACTAGCGGGAGCCGCCTACGAGCAGTACTTC. Translated, it gives CASSRLAGAAYEQYF.

This clone came up once. This chain links TRBV7-2 with TRBJ2-5, with 7 bases fitting TRBD2. The CDR3 has 13 residues. Per germline, CDR1 SGHTA and CDR2 FQGNSA. With V trimmed by 5 bases and J by 3 bases, 3 bases remained unmatched. CDR3 in DNA: TGTGCCAGCAGCACCGGGACTAAAGAGACCCAGTACTTC. Its protein product is CASSTGTKETQYF.

This clone was seen once. The chain recombines TRBV9 with TRBJ2-5; no reliable D call. The CDR3 is 14 residues long. Looked up from germline, CDR1 is SGDLS and CDR2 is YYNGEE. V shed 3 bases and J shed 3 bases, with 12 bases lying between them. CDR3 sequence: CASSAAYGEETQYF. The CDR3 nucleotides are TGTGCCAGCAGCGCCGCGTATGGGGAAGAGACCCAGTACTTC.

This chain connects TRBV19 to TRBJ2-3; no clear D gene. This CDR3 has 17 residues. Germline CDR1 is LNHDA and CDR2 is SQIVND (reference sequence). V was clipped by 5 bases and J by 3 bases, with 21 bases between them. CDR3 sequence: CASSPPRGSRRTDTQYF. The CDR3 nucleotides are TGTGCCAGTAGTCCCCCTCGAGGATCACGGCGGACAGATACGCAGTATTTT.

The V gene is TRBV6-6, the J gene TRBJ2-3; either TRBD1 or TRBD2 may fit D (5 bases each). Germline V gene lookup returns CDR1 MNHNY and CDR2 SVGAGI (reference sequence). Between the trimmed V and J ends, which lost 7 bases and 3 bases, there was a span of 14 bases. The CDR3 consists of 14 residues. CDR3 in amino acids: CASTGTILTDTQYF. The CDR3 nucleotides read TGTGCCAGCACTGGGACCATCTTAACAGATACGCAGTATTTT.

CDR3 in DNA: TGCGCCAGCAGAGCCGGGACATCGTTCGCGAACACCGGGGAGCTGTTTTTT. Translated, it gives CASRAGTSFANTGELFF. The chain links TRBV10-1 to TRBJ2-2; D might be TRBD1 (6 bases). The V gene lost 6 bases and the J gene lost 0 bases, with 17 bases spanning the gap. Germline CDR1 reads WNHNN; CDR2 reads SYGVQD (reference sequence). The CDR3 totals 17 residues.

The CDR3 loop reads CASSVGGSEAFF. The DNA for the CDR3 is TGTGCCAGCAGCGTAGGGGGAAGTGAAGCTTTCTTT. The genes are TRBV9 and TRBJ1-1; D remains unclear. Germline V lookup: CDR1 SGDLS, CDR2 YYNGEE. V shed 0 bases and J shed 7 bases, with 7 bases lying between them. The CDR3 is 12 residues long.

The chain uses TRBV5-1 and TRBJ2-7; D is possibly TRBD1 (8 bases). Trimming stripped 3 bases from V and 6 bases from J, with 19 bases between. The CDR3 totals 15 residues. Germline-derived CDR1 and CDR2 are SGHRS and YFSETQ. CDR3 nucleotide sequence: TGCGCCAGCAGCTCCCGGACGACAGGGGAGGGCGAGCAGTACTTC. Translating gives CASSSRTTGEGEQYF.

This chain joins TRBV28 and TRBJ2-7; D is unresolved. Trimming removed 4 bases from V and 4 bases from J, with 11 bases in between. CDR3 size: 13 residues. CDR1 is MDHEN and CDR2 is SYDVKM in the germline V gene. The CDR3 coding sequence is TGTGCCAGCAGTTCTCTCACAAGGTACGAGCAGTACTTC. This encodes CASSSLTRYEQYF.

This clone is categorized as medium-sized (0.01 to 0.1%). The chain has TRBV28 and TRBJ2-7; unclear D gene. Trimming removed 6 bases from V and 3 bases from J, with 21 bases in between. Germline lookup yields CDR1 MDHEN and CDR2 SYDVKM. The length of the CDR3 is 16 residues. This CDR3 reads CASSRPSWENFYEQYF. The CDR3 DNA reads as TGTGCCAGCAGCCGACCATCTTGGGAAAATTTCTACGAGCAGTACTTC.

The chain recombines TRBV7-3 with TRBJ1-1; 7 bases are a match to TRBD1. This CDR3 comprises 13 residues. Unmatched junction bases numbered 2, after V lost 6 bases and J lost 1 base. Looked up from germline, CDR1 is SGHTA and CDR2 is FQGTGA. The CDR3 DNA is TGTGCCAGCAGTCGACAGGGGAACACTGAAGCTTTCTTT. Amino acid sequence: CASSRQGNTEAFF.

V usage is TRBV28 and J usage is TRBJ1-6; TRBD1 aligns across 10 bases. Losses at the gene ends were 5 bases for V and 7 bases for J; bases not matched to a gene: 8. CDR3 length: 16 amino acids. Germline V gives CDR1 MDHEN, CDR2 SYDVKM. The CDR3 DNA reads as TGTGCCAGCAGTCCTACGGGACAGGGGCGGAATTCACCCCTCCACTTT. Translating gives CASSPTGQGRNSPLHF.

In nucleotides, the CDR3 is TGTGCCAGCAGCTCCCCCGGTGGGGGAGAGCAGTTCTTC. Translating it yields CASSSPGGGEQFF. V usage is TRBV7-2 and J usage is TRBJ2-1; D is perhaps TRBD1 or TRBD2 (5 bases each). Trimming stripped 4 bases from V and 10 bases from J, with 14 bases between. The CDR3 contains 13 residues. CDR1 and CDR2 (germline): SGHTA, FQGNSA. Full variable domain (rest looked up from reference TRBV7-2 and TRBJ2-1): GAGVSQSPSNKVTEKGKDVELRCDPISGHTALYWYRQSLGQGLEFLIYFQGNSAPDKSGLPSDRFSAERTGGSVSTLTIQRTQQEDSAVYLCASSSPGGGEQFFGPGTRLTVL.

This clone has just one count. The J gene is TRBJ2-7, the V gene TRBV11-3, with 13 bases aligning to TRBD2. CDR3 length: 17 amino acids. V shed 4 bases and J 6 bases; nucleotides not matched to a gene: 12. Germline CDR1 is SGHNT and CDR2 is YENEEA. As DNA, the CDR3 is TGTGCCAGCAGCTCCAAAATCGGACTAGCGGGAGCGGGCGAGCAGTACTTC. This sequence encodes CASSSKIGLAGAGEQYF.

The rearrangement uses TRBV7-8 and TRBJ1-4; D gene uncertain. The CDR3 runs 16 residues. V was pared by 4 bases and J by 8 bases, with 20 bases between. Per germline, CDR1 SGHVS and CDR2 FQNEAQ. CDR3 coding DNA: TGTGCCAGCAGCTGGGGTGTTTGGAGTGGACGGGAAAAACTGTTTTTT. It is translated as CASSWGVWSGREKLFF.

J is TRBJ1-2 and V is TRBV9; 10 nucleotides align to TRBD1. V trimming: 0 bases; J trimming: 4 bases; junction bases outside the gene matches: 3. From germline, CDR1 is SGDLS and CDR2 YYNGEE. CDR3 length: 15 amino acids. CDR3 region: CASSVGQGAVYGYTF. As DNA, the CDR3 is TGTGCCAGCAGCGTAGGACAGGGGGCCGTCTATGGCTACACCTTC.

The table lists this clone with a few counts. V usage is TRBV10-1 and J usage is TRBJ1-1, with unresolved D. CDR3 length: 13 amino acids. Looked up from germline, CDR1 is WNHNN and CDR2 is SYGVQD (reference sequence). Between the trimmed V and J ends, which lost 9 bases and 1 base, there was a span of 12 bases. CDR3 DNA: TGCGCCAGTAAGTATTCGGAGAACACTGAAGCTTTCTTT. Its protein product is CASKYSENTEAFF.

Note on this clone: The sample carries other DNA sequences with the same CDR3. The chain has TRBV9 and TRBJ2-2; 10 positions match TRBD2. Germline CDR1 reads SGDLS; CDR2 reads YYNGEE. This CDR3 has 15 residues. The junction had 5 bases not matched to a gene; V was cut back by 3 bases and J by 6 bases. The CDR3 loop reads CASSGTSGLPGELFF. As DNA, the CDR3 is TGTGCCAGCAGCGGGACTAGCGGTTTACCCGGGGAGCTGTTTTTT.

The CDR3 DNA reads as TGTGCCAGCAGTTGGGGCACTAATGAAAAACTGTTTTTT. Translation: CASSWGTNEKLFF. This chain connects TRBV28 to TRBJ1-4; tentatively, D is TRBD1 (5 bases). This CDR3 is 13 amino acids long. V dropped 4 bases and J dropped 2 bases, with 5 bases sitting between them. The germline V gene encodes CDR1 MDHEN and CDR2 SYDVKM.

The chain carries TRBV10-3 and TRBJ1-2, with a possible D match to TRBD1 (5 bases). The V gene lost 6 bases and the J gene lost 14 bases, with 22 bases spanning the gap. CDR1 ENHRY and CDR2 SYGVKD come from the germline V gene. This CDR3 has 13 residues. CDR3 bases: TGTGCCATCAGGGACCCCTACCTCGGGACCTTAACCTTC. Protein sequence: CAIRDPYLGTLTF.

The chain carries TRBV5-8 and TRBJ2-1; 8 bases fit TRBD2. The germline CDR1 and CDR2 sequences are SGHTS and YDEGEE. This CDR3 is built from 15 residues. V was clipped by 8 bases and J by 4 bases; unmatched bases: 11. This chain's CDR3 is CARSRREGYYNEQFF. Written as DNA, the CDR3 is TGTGCCAGGTCGAGACGGGAGGGCTATTACAATGAGCAGTTCTTC.

The rearrangement uses TRBV27 and TRBJ1-4, with 8 bases aligning to TRBD1. Germline V gives CDR1 MNHEY, CDR2 SMNVEV (reference sequence). This CDR3 is 13 amino acids long. The J segment lost 6 bases and the V segment lost 6 bases, leaving 3 bases of the junction unmatched. The CDR3 spells CASRQGGHEKLFF. Here the CDR3 DNA reads TGTGCCAGCAGACAGGGGGGCCATGAAAAACTGTTTTTT.

A remark on this clone: The sample has other DNA sequences that encode this CDR3 too. V gene TRBV28 combines with J gene TRBJ2-7, with D uncertain. Trimming left V 3 bases short and J 1 base short, with 4 bases between. The germline gives CDR1 MDHEN, CDR2 SYDVKM. The CDR3 is made up of 12 amino acids. The CDR3 loop is CASSFGSYEQYF. In DNA, the CDR3 is TGTGCCAGCAGTTTTGGATCCTACGAGCAGTACTTC.

This clone was counted a few times. This chain connects TRBV4-2 to TRBJ2-1, with 12 bases aligning to TRBD2. Germline V gene data show CDR1 as LGHNA and CDR2 as YNFKEQ. The CDR3 sequence is 16 residues long. The trim removed 3 bases at V and 7 bases at J, leaving 7 bases unmatched. The CDR3 protein is CASSQVGTSGLNEQFF. The DNA of the CDR3 is TGTGCCAGCAGCCAGGTAGGGACTAGCGGGCTGAATGAGCAGTTCTTC.

The CDR3 protein is CASSQGGEQYF. The CDR3 DNA is TGTGCCAGCAGCCAAGGTGGTGAGCAGTACTTC. V usage is TRBV14 and J usage is TRBJ2-7; D gene uncertain. V was shortened by 1 base and J by 7 bases, with 5 bases between the two germline ends. This CDR3 spans 11 amino acids. Germline lookup yields CDR1 SGHDN and CDR2 FVKESK.

The rearrangement uses TRBV13 and TRBJ2-3; D is unclear. The CDR3 totals 14 residues. CDR1 and CDR2 from the germline V gene are PRHDT and FYEKMQ (reference sequence). The V and J ends lost 5 bases and 1 base respectively, with 10 bases between them. CDR3 protein: CASSLGAGTDTQYF. The CDR3 nucleotides read TGTGCCAGCAGCCTCGGCGCAGGCACAGATACGCAGTATTTT.

This chain connects TRBV2 to TRBJ1-5, with 12 bases lining up with TRBD1. CDR1 and CDR2 (germline): SNHLY, FYNNEI. This CDR3 spans 16 amino acids. V trimming: 4 bases; J trimming: 5 bases; junction bases outside the gene matches: 6. The CDR3 spells CASSVFGTGGHQPQHF. The CDR3 coding sequence is TGTGCCAGCAGTGTTTTCGGGACAGGGGGCCATCAGCCCCAGCATTTT.